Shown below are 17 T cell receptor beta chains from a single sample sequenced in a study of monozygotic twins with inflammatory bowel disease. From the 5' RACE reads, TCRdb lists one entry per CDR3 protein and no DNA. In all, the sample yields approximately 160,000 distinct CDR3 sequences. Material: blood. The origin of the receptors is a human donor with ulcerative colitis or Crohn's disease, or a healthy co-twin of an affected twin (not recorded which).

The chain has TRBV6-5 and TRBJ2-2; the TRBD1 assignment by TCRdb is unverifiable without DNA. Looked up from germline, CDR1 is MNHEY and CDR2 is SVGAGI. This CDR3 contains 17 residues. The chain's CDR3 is CASSYSEGESWTGELFF.

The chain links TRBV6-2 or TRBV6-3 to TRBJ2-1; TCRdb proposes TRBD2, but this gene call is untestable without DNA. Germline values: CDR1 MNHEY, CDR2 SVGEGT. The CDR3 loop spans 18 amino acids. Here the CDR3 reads CASSYGISGLAGGDEQFF.

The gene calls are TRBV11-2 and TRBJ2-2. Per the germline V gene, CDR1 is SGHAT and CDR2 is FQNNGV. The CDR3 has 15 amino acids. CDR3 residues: CASSLDPRTTGELFF.

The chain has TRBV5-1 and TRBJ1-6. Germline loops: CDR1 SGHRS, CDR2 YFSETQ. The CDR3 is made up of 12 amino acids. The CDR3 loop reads CASSLDREALHF.

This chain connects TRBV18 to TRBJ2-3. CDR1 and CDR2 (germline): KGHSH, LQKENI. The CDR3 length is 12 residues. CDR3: CASSRQADTQYF. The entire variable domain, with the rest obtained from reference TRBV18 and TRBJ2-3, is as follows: NAGVMQNPRHLVRRRGQEARLRCSPMKGHSHVYWYRQLPEEGLKFMVYLQKENIIDESGMPKERFSAEFPKEGPSILRIQQVVRGDSAAYFCASSRQADTQYFGPGTRLTVL.

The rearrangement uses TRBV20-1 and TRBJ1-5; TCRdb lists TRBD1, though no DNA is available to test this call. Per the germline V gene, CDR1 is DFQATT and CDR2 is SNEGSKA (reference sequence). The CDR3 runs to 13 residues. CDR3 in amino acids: CSAKTGVNQPQHF.

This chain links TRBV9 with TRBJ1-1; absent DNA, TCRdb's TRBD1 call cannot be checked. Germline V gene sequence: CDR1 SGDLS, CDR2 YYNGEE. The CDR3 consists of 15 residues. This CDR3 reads CASSVDGGLNTEAFF.

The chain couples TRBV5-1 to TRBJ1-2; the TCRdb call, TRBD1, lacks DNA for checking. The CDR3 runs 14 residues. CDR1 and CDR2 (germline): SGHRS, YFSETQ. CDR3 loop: CASSSTGGNYGYTF.

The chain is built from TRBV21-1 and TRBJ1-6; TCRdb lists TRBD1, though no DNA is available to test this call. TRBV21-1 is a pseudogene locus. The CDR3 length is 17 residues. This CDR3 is CASSIQDRRSYNSPLHF.

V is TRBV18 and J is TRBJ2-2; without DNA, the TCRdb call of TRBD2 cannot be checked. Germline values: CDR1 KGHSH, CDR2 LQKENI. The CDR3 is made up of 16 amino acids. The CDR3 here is CASSPYTPSNTGELFF.

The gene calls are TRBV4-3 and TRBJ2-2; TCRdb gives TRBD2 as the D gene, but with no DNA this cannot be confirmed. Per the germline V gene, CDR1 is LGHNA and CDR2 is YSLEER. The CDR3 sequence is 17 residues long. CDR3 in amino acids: CASSHRLAGANTGELFF.

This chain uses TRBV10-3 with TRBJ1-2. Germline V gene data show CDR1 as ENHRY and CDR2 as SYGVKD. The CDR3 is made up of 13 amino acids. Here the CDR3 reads CAISVGGEFGYTF.

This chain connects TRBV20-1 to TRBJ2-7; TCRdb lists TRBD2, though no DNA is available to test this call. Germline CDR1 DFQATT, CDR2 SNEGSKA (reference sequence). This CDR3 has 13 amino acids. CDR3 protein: CSARGLLSYEQYF.

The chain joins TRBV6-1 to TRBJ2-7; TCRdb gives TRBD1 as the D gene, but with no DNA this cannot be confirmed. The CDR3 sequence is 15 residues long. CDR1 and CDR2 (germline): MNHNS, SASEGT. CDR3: CASSEGLGGPYEQYF.

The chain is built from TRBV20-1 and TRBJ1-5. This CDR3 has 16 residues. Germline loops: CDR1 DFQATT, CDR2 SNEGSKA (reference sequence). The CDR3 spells CSAREASGGGSQPQHF.

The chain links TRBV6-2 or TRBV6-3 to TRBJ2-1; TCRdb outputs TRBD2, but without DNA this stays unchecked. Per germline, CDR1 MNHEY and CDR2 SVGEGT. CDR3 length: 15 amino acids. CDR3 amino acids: CASAIYLGLSNEQFF.

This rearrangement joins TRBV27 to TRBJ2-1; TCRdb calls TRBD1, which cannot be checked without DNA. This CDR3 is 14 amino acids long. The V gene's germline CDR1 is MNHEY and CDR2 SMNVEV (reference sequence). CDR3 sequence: CASSIYPDRNEQFF.